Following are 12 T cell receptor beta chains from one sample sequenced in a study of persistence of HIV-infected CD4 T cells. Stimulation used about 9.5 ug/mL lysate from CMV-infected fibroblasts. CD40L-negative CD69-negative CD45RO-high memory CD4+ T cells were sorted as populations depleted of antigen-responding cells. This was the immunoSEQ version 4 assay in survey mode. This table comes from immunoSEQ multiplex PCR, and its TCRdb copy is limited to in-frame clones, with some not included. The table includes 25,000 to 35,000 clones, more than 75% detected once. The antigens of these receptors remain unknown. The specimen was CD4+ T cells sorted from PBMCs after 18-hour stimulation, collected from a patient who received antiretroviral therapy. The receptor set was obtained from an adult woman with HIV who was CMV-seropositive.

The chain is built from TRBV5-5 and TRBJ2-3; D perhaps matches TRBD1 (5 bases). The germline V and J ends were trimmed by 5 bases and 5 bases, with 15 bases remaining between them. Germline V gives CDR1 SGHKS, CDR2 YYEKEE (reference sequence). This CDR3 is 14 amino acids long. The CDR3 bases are TGTGCCAGCAGTCTGGATGGGGCCGGAGATACGCAGTATTTT. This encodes CASSLDGAGDTQYF.

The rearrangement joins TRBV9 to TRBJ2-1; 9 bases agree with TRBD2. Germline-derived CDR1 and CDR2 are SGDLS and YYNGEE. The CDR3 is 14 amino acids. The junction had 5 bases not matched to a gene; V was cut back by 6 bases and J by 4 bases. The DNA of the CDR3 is TGTGCCAGCAACCCGGGACTAGCTTACAATGAGCAGTTCTTC. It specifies CASNPGLAYNEQFF. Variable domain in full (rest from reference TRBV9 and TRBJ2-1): DSGVTQTPKHLITATGQRVTLRCSPRSGDLSVYWYQQSLDQGLQFLIQYYNGEERAKGNILERFSAQQFPDLHSELNLSSLELGDSALYFCASNPGLAYNEQFFGPGTRLTVL.

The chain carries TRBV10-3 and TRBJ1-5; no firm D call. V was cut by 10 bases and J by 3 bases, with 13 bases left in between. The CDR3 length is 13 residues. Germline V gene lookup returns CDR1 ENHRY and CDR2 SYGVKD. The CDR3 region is CATAVQLNQPQHF. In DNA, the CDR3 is TGTGCCACCGCGGTTCAGCTCAATCAGCCCCAGCATTTT.

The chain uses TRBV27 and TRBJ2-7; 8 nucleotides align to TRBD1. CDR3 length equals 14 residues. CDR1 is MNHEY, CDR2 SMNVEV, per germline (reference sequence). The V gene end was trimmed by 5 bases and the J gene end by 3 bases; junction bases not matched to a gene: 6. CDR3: CASSHGTGVYEQYF. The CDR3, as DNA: TGTGCCAGCAGTCACGGGACAGGTGTCTACGAGCAGTACTTC.

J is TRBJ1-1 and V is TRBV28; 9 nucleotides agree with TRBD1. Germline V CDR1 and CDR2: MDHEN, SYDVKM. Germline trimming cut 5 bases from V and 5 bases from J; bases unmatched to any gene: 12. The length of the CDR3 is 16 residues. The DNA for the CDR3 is TGTGCCAGCAGTCCCAGACAGGGGGGGAGAGAAACTGAAGCTTTCTTT. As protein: CASSPRQGGRETEAFF.

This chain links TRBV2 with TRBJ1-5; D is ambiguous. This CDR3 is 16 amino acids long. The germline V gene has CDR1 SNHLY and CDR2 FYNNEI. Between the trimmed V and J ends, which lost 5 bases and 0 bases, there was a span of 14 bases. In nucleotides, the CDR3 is TGTGCCAGCAGTAGCCCAACCCGTTATAGCAATCAGCCCCAGCATTTT. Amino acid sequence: CASSSPTRYSNQPQHF.

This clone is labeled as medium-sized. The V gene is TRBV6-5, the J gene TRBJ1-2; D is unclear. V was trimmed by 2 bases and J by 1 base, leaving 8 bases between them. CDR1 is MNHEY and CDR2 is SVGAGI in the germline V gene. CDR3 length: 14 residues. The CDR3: CASSYTGNNYGYTF. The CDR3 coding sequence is TGTGCCAGCAGTTACACCGGGAATAACTATGGCTACACCTTC.

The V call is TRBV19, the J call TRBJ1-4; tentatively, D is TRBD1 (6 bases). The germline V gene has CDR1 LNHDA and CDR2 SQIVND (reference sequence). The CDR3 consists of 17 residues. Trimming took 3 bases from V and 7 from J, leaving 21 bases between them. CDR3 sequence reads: CASSIGGTPGAGEKLFF. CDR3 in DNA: TGTGCCAGTAGTATCGGCGGTACACCGGGGGCGGGTGAAAAACTGTTTTTT.

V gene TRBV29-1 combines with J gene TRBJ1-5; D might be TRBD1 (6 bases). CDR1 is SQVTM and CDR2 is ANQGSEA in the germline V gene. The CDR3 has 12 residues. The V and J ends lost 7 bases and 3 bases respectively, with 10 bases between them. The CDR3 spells CSAQGLNQPQHF. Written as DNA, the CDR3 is TGCAGCGCACAGGGTCTCAATCAGCCCCAGCATTTT.

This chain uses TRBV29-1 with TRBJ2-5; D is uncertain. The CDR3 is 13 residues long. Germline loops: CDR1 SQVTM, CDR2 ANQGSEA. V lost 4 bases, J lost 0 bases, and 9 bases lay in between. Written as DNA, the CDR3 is TGCAGCGTTGCCCAGTCGTACCAAGAGACCCAGTACTTC. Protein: CSVAQSYQETQYF.

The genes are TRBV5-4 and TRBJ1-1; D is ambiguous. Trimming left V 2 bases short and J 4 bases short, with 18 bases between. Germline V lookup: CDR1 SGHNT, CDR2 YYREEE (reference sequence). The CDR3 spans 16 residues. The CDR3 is CASSFGVTGSGTEAFF. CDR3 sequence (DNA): TGTGCCAGCAGCTTTGGGGTTACGGGGTCGGGCACTGAAGCTTTCTTT.

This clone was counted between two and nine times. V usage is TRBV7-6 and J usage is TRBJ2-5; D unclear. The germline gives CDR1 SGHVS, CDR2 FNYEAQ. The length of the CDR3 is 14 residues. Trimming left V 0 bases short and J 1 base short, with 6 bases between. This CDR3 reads CASSLASLQETQYF. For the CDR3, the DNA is TGTGCCAGCAGCTTAGCGAGCCTCCAAGAGACCCAGTACTTC.